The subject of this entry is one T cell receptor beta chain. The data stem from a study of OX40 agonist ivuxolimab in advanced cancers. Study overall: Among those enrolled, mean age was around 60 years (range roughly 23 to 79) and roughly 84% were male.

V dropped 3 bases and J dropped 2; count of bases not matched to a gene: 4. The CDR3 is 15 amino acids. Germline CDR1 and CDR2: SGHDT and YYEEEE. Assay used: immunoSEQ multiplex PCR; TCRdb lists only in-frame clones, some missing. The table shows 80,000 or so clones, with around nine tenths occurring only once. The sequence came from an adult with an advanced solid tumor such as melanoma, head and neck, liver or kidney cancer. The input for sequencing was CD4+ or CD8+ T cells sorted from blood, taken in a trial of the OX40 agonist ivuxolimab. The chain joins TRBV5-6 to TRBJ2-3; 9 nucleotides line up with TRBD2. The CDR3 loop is CASSSRGGPTDTQYF. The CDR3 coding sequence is TGTGCCAGCAGCTCGCGGGGGGGCCCCACAGATACGCAGTATTTT. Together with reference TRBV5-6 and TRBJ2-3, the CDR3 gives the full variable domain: DAGVTQSPTHLIKTRGQQVTLRCSPKSGHDTVSWYQQALGQGPQFIFQYYEEEERQRGNFPDRFSGHQFPNYSSELNVNALLLGDSALYLCASSSRGGPTDTQYFGPGTRLTVL.